This T cell receptor (beta chain) derives from a study of blood T cell repertoires in COVID-19. Turning to the study itself: Sites in the United States, Italy and Spain provided acute and convalescent COVID-19 samples.

As originally analysed: Estimates of nucleated cell counts were drawn from the amplification of reference gene primers. The repertoire was sequenced with immunoSEQ multiplex PCR; TCRdb's copy has only in-frame clones and lacks some. V, J and clone size are taken as reported in that table, and D and trimming were inferred from the DNA itself. The sample has roughly 120,000 clones, 82% seen once. Trimming removed 0 bases at V and 0 bases at J, with 12 bases between. The CDR3 has 16 residues. Per the germline V gene, CDR1 is SGHRS and CDR2 is YFSETQ. Input material: peripheral blood. This TCR derives from a man in his sixties or seventies with acute or convalescent COVID-19. The V call is TRBV5-1, the J call TRBJ1-1; possibly TRBD1 for D (5 bases). The CDR3 loop is CASSLGQGGMNTEAFF. CDR3 nucleotides: TGCGCCAGCAGCTTGGGGCAGGGCGGCATGAACACTGAAGCTTTCTTT. Full variable domain (missing parts from reference TRBV5-1 and TRBJ1-1): KAGVTQTPRYLIKTRGQQVTLSCSPISGHRSVSWYQQTPGQGLQFLFEYFSETQRNKGNFPGRFSGRQFSNSRSEMNVSTLELGDSALYLCASSLGQGGMNTEAFFGQGTRLTVV.